This entry describes one T cell receptor beta chain. Sequenced material consisted of expressed TCRB transcripts (all of the isolated RNA was reverse transcribed). Clones were sequenced by immunoSEQ multiplex PCR, and TCRdb holds only the in-frame ones, with some missing. The sample has fewer than 350,000 clones, about 20% seen once. Germline values: CDR1 MGHRA, CDR2 YSYEKL. The CDR3 has 14 amino acids. The J segment lost 12 bases and the V segment lost 4 bases, leaving 6 bases of the junction unmatched. This entry is derived from a study of beta chain features in type 1 diabetes. The receptor was derived from a woman aged 18-29 years in good health. The rearrangement joins TRBV4-1 to TRBJ1-6; 10 bases match TRBD1. The sample taken for sequencing was naive CD4+ T cells from blood. The CDR3 coding sequence is TGCGCCAGCAGCCCCGGGACAGGGGATGGACCCCTCCACTTT. Encoded protein: CASSPGTGDGPLHF.